Shown below are 5 T cell receptor beta chains from a single sample sequenced in a study of monozygotic twins with inflammatory bowel disease. After re-calling the 5' RACE reads, TCRdb lists one entry per CDR3 protein, DNA absent. This repertoire includes about 140,000 distinct CDR3 sequences. The source material was blood. Receptors were obtained from a human donor with ulcerative colitis or Crohn's disease, or a healthy co-twin of an affected twin (not recorded which).

The chain employs TRBV20-1 and TRBJ2-7; TCRdb calls TRBD1, which cannot be checked without DNA. The CDR3 is 15 amino acids. Germline-derived CDR1 and CDR2 are DFQATT and SNEGSKA (reference sequence). The chain's CDR3 is CSAALSRGGSYEQYF.

The chain is built from TRBV20-1 and TRBJ2-2; TCRdb reports TRBD2, a call that lacks DNA to check it against. This CDR3 comprises 15 residues. Germline-derived CDR1 and CDR2 are DFQATT and SNEGSKA (reference sequence). The CDR3 here is CSATTRGRYTGELFF.

The V gene is TRBV18, the J gene TRBJ2-5; no DNA is available, so the TRBD2 call from TCRdb remains unchecked. Germline V CDR1 and CDR2: KGHSH, LQKENI. CDR3 length equals 13 residues. CDR3: CASSPGLGETQYF.

The gene calls are TRBV6-5 and TRBJ2-3. The CDR3 contains 16 residues. Germline-derived CDR1 and CDR2 are MNHEY and SVGAGI. The CDR3 spells CASSYFSGMSTDTQYF.

The chain employs TRBV20-1 and TRBJ2-5; TCRdb's D call of TRBD1 is untestable without DNA. Germline V gene data show CDR1 as DFQATT and CDR2 as SNEGSKA (reference sequence). The CDR3 consists of 13 residues. The CDR3 loop reads CSASGTAEGAQYF.